The rows below give T cell receptor beta chains drawn from one sample of a study of cytomegalovirus exposure and HLA in healthy donors. Some clones are missing from TCRdb's copy, which holds only in-frame ones; the method was immunoSEQ multiplex PCR. The sample has about 140,000 clones, approximately 60% seen once; the top ten hold approximately 1.6%. Material: PBMCs. All receptors come from a human donor in good health. The CDR3 runs from the conserved cysteine through the conserved F or W. Each record gives: clone size, V gene, D gene, J gene, CDR3 protein, CDR3 DNA. A D gene is named only where the DNA matches it firmly. Some rows mark clone size as missing; the rest say once, few, many or name a class of expanded clone.

-	TRBV15	TRBD2	TRBJ2-5	CATSREGAGLAGFKETQYF	TGTGCCACCAGCAGGGAGGGCGCCGGACTAGCGGGCTTCAAAGAGACCCAGTACTTC
-	TRBV15	-	TRBJ2-2	CATSRQRAGELFF	TGTGCCACCAGTCGCCAGAGGGCCGGGGAGCTGTTTTTT
few	TRBV5-4	TRBD2	TRBJ2-3	CASSSRGADTDTQYF	TGTGCCAGCAGCTCGCGGGGGGCTGATACAGATACGCAGTATTTT
-	TRBV6-5	-	TRBJ2-7	CASSYSPQADEQYF	TGTGCCAGCAGTTACTCGCCACAGGCAGACGAGCAGTACTTC
-	TRBV30	-	TRBJ2-3	CAWSVFLVRTDTQYF	TGTGCCTGGAGTGTATTTCTAGTCCGCACAGATACGCAGTATTTT
-	TRBV15	-	TRBJ2-3	CATSRDLSRRADTQYF	TGTGCCACCAGCAGAGACCTCTCCCGGCGGGCAGATACGCAGTATTTT
-	TRBV2	-	TRBJ2-7	CASTGRQRRTYEQYF	TGTGCCAGCACTGGACGTCAGCGGAGAACCTACGAGCAGTACTTC
-	TRBV28	-	TRBJ2-1	CASTVKGTRGSYNEQFF	TGTGCCAGCACCGTGAAGGGAACAAGGGGATCCTACAATGAGCAGTTCTTC
-	TRBV14	-	TRBJ2-7	CASSQDLSREGLSYEQYF	TGTGCCAGCAGCCAAGATCTTTCGAGGGAAGGTCTCTCCTACGAGCAGTACTTC
-	TRBV10-3	TRBD1	TRBJ2-5	CAISESPGQGSETQYF	TGTGCCATCAGTGAGTCTCCGGGACAGGGATCGGAGACCCAGTACTTC
-	TRBV5-1	TRBD1	TRBJ2-2	CASGLPGQGYTGELFF	TGCGCCAGCGGCCTGCCGGGACAGGGGTACACCGGGGAGCTGTTTTTT
once	TRBV18	-	TRBJ2-6	CASSPNSILGPGANVLTF	TGTGCCAGCTCACCAAACAGCATCCTCGGCCCTGGGGCCAACGTCCTGACTTTC
-	TRBV6-6	TRBD1	TRBJ1-2	CASSYSDRADYGYTF	TGTGCCAGCAGTTACTCGGACAGGGCGGACTATGGCTACACCTTC
few	TRBV6-1	-	TRBJ2-2	CASSARVIAYGHTNTGELFF	TGTGCCAGCAGTGCCAGGGTGATAGCCTATGGACATACGAACACCGGGGAGCTGTTTTTT
few	TRBV4-3	TRBD1	TRBJ1-4	CASSQETGGKLFF	TGCGCCAGCAGCCAGGAGACAGGGGGAAAACTGTTTTTT
few	TRBV25-1	TRBD2	TRBJ2-3	CASSGRETSGLTDTQYF	TGTGCCAGCAGTGGACGCGAGACTAGCGGACTCACAGATACGCAGTATTTT
once	TRBV14	-	TRBJ1-2	CASSQVQAGDGYTF	TGTGCCAGCAGCCAAGTTCAGGCAGGGGATGGCTACACCTTC
few	TRBV6-5	-	TRBJ2-3	CASSWQGLRSTDTQYF	TGTGCCAGCAGTTGGCAGGGGCTCCGTAGCACAGATACGCAGTATTTT
-	TRBV28	TRBD1	TRBJ1-2	CASSSGTGVGGYTF	TGTGCCAGCAGTTCCGGGACAGGGGTGGGCGGCTACACCTTC
once	TRBV7-2	-	TRBJ1-4	CASSPMERATYNEKLFF	TGTGCCAGCAGCCCTATGGAGAGGGCGACGTATAATGAAAAACTGTTTTTT
-	TRBV28	TRBD1	TRBJ2-2	CASSSTGETGELFF	TGTGCCAGCAGTTCGACAGGGGAAACCGGGGAGCTGTTTTTT
-	TRBV28	-	TRBJ2-1	CASNPYAGLTYNEQFF	TGTGCCAGCAACCCCTATGCGGGACTGACCTACAATGAGCAGTTCTTC